The sequence of this T cell receptor (beta chain) was determined in a study of cytomegalovirus exposure and HLA in healthy donors. Study-wide findings and caveats: Indistinguishable V segments such as TRBV6-2 and TRBV6-3 were excluded.

PCR primers comprised 60 Vbeta and 13 Jbeta primers. This table comes from immunoSEQ multiplex PCR, and its TCRdb copy is limited to in-frame clones, with some not included. Of some 120,000 clones in the sample, around 77% were seen once. In the case of this clone: Its antigen is not known.

Trimming took 2 bases from V and 3 from J; bases not matched to a gene: 6. CDR3 size: 15 residues. The germline V gene encodes CDR1 SGHDT and CDR2 YYEEEE. The clonotype was recovered from a man aged 40-49 years in good health and CMV-seropositive. Sequencing was done on a sample of PBMCs. The rearrangement uses TRBV5-6 and TRBJ1-1; TRBD1 agrees at 8 bases. The CDR3 bases are TGTGCCAGCAGCTTTTGGGACAGGAGTGACACTGAAGCTTTCTTT. This translates into CASSFWDRSDTEAFF.